The 23 T cell receptor beta chains below all came from one sample that was sequenced in a study of patients and donors after allogeneic stem cell transplantation. TCRdb itself ran the RT-PCR reads through MiXCR, one entry per CDR3 protein. This repertoire shows fewer than 95,000 distinct CDR3 sequences, 5% found once; its top ten account for 2.6%. Sequenced sample: blood, either unsorted or a sorted T cell fraction (not recorded which). These receptors came from a human donor who was either an allogeneic HSCT recipient or a stem cell or donor lymphocyte infusion donor (not recorded which). It is not recorded whose cells these are; they may come from a transplant donor.

The CDR3 spells CASSDSANEKLFF. For the CDR3, the DNA is TGTGCCAGCAGTGACAGCGCTAATGAAAAACTGTTTTTT. The V and J genes are TRBV12-3 or TRBV12-4 and TRBJ1-4; TRBD1 might be the D (5 bases). This CDR3 is built from 13 residues. The ends were cut back, 5 bases at V and 3 bases at J, with 7 bases in the middle.

This clonotype has at least ten counts. The J gene is TRBJ1-1, the V gene TRBV29-1; TRBD1 matches 9 bases. In germline, CDR1 is SQVTM, CDR2 ANQGSEA. The CDR3 is made up of 13 amino acids. V lost 3 bases and J lost 4; bases outside the gene matches: 3. The CDR3 nucleotides are TGCAGCGTTGAGGGGACAGGGACCACTGAAGCTTTCTTT. Translation gives CSVEGTGTTEAFF.

This clonotype has a count of ten or more. The chain carries TRBV20-1 and TRBJ1-5; D possibly corresponds to TRBD1 (6 bases). Trimming removed 0 bases at V and 4 bases at J, with 13 bases between. The germline CDR1 and CDR2 sequences are DFQATT and SNEGSKA (reference sequence). There are 15 residues in the CDR3. The CDR3 coding sequence is TGCAGTGCTAGAGATCAACAGGGAGGGAATCAGCCCCAGCATTTT. The encoded protein is CSARDQQGGNQPQHF.

Notes on this clonotype: It may be a read error: a sequence one base away is much more abundant. This chain connects TRBV19 to TRBJ1-2; unclear D gene. CDR3 length equals 15 residues. Germline CDR1 is LNHDA and CDR2 is SQIVND (reference sequence). Trimming took 2 bases from V and 2 from J, leaving 12 bases between them. DNA of the CDR3: TGTGCCAGTAGTATATCGGGCAGTTCGAACTATGGCTACACCTTC. Protein sequence: CASSISGSSNYGYTF.

This clonotype was detected a few times. The chain employs TRBV19 and TRBJ2-2; 9 nucleotides agree with TRBD1. Germline loops: CDR1 LNHDA, CDR2 SQIVND (reference sequence). The CDR3 covers 15 residues. V dropped 5 bases and J dropped 5; count of bases not matched to a gene: 6. The CDR3 region has the DNA TGTGCCAGTAGTCTTACAGGGGGCGCGACCGGGGAGCTGTTTTTT. Translation: CASSLTGGATGELFF.

This clonotype has more than one count but fewer than ten. The rearrangement uses TRBV4-2 and TRBJ1-2; TRBD1 agrees at 7 bases. J gave up 5 bases and V 1 base, and 10 bases lay outside the gene matches. Germline CDR1 LGHNA, CDR2 YNFKEQ. This CDR3 comprises 16 residues. CDR3 DNA: TGTGCCAGCAGCCAAGGGACAGGAGAGGGTCTTTATGGCTACACCTTC. Translating it yields CASSQGTGEGLYGYTF.

This clonotype was counted many times. The rearrangement joins TRBV4-2 to TRBJ2-1; tentatively, D is TRBD2 (6 bases). Germline V gene sequence: CDR1 LGHNA, CDR2 YNFKEQ. Trimming took off 0 bases at V and 6 bases at J, with 15 bases between the two ends. The CDR3 covers 16 residues. CDR3 nucleotides: TGTGCCAGCAGCCAAGATTTTGGCGTCGGGGGCAATGAGCAGTTCTTC. It is translated as CASSQDFGVGGNEQFF.

At least ten counts were recorded for this clonotype. The chain links TRBV20-1 to TRBJ1-5; TRBD1 aligns across 8 bases. The CDR3 consists of 14 residues. CDR1 is DFQATT, CDR2 SNEGSKA, per germline (reference sequence). The V and J ends lost 4 bases and 6 bases, in that order; junction bases with no gene match: 8. The CDR3 DNA sequence: TGCAGTGCTACGGACAGGGAGGTGAGTCAGCCCCAGCATTTT. It codes for CSATDREVSQPQHF.

This clonotype was detected many times. V gene TRBV20-1 combines with J gene TRBJ2-5; TRBD1 agrees at 8 bases. J was trimmed by 4 bases and V by 6 bases; bases with no gene match: 4. Germline-derived CDR1 and CDR2 are DFQATT and SNEGSKA (reference sequence). The CDR3 has 12 amino acids. In DNA form, the CDR3 reads TGCAGTGCATCTGGGACAGGAGAGACCCAGTACTTC. It codes for CSASGTGETQYF.

The chain joins TRBV5-4 to TRBJ1-4, with 7 bases matching TRBD1. The V and J ends lost 3 bases and 8 bases, in that order; junction bases with no gene match: 16. The CDR3 is 17 amino acids. Looked up from germline, CDR1 is SGHNT and CDR2 is YYREEE (reference sequence). This CDR3 is CASSSNLGQVGKEKLFF. CDR3 coding DNA: TGTGCCAGCAGCTCCAACCTCGGACAGGTTGGGAAGGAAAAACTGTTTTTT.

The J gene is TRBJ1-2, the V gene TRBV11-2; TRBD1 agrees at 8 bases. Per germline, CDR1 SGHAT and CDR2 FQNNGV. J gave up 2 bases and V 5 bases, and 13 bases lay outside the gene matches. CDR3 length equals 17 residues. CDR3: CASSSLSPRQGNYGYTF. In nucleotides, the CDR3 is TGTGCCAGCAGCAGTCTCTCTCCCCGACAGGGGAACTATGGCTACACCTTC.

The chain links TRBV5-1 to TRBJ2-3; maybe TRBD1 (6 bases). This CDR3 is built from 15 residues. The ends were cut back, 0 bases at V and 1 base at J, with 9 bases in the middle. Germline V gives CDR1 SGHRS, CDR2 YFSETQ. The CDR3 bases are TGCGCCAGCAGCTTGGAGGGGGTGGGCACAGATACGCAGTATTTT. Translating it yields CASSLEGVGTDTQYF. The full variable domain, with the rest looked up from reference TRBV5-1 and TRBJ2-3, is KAGVTQTPRYLIKTRGQQVTLSCSPISGHRSVSWYQQTPGQGLQFLFEYFSETQRNKGNFPGRFSGRQFSNSRSEMNVSTLELGDSALYLCASSLEGVGTDTQYFGPGTRLTVL.

This clonotype was detected a few times. V and J are TRBV9 and TRBJ2-3, with 8 nucleotides matching TRBD2. CDR1 SGDLS and CDR2 YYNGEE come from the germline V gene. The V segment lost 0 bases and the J segment 7 bases; nucleotides outside the gene matches: 7. The CDR3 extends over 15 amino acids. The CDR3: CASSVEGGRMNTQYF. CDR3 DNA: TGTGCCAGCAGCGTAGAGGGCGGGAGGATGAATACGCAGTATTTT.

The sample holds many counts of this clonotype. The rearrangement links TRBV5-1 to TRBJ2-7; 8 positions agree with TRBD2. The trim removed 6 bases at V and 2 bases at J, leaving 10 bases unmatched. Germline lookup yields CDR1 SGHRS and CDR2 YFSETQ. The CDR3 consists of 15 residues. The CDR3 region has the DNA TGCGCCAGCACCCCATTAGCGGGAACTACCTACGAGCAGTACTTC. Its protein product is CASTPLAGTTYEQYF.

This clonotype has a count of ten or more. The rearrangement uses TRBV18 and TRBJ1-4, with D possibly being TRBD1 (6 bases). Germline V gene sequence: CDR1 KGHSH, CDR2 LQKENI. The CDR3 sequence is 15 residues long. V lost 0 bases to trimming and J lost 8 bases, with 13 bases between them. This CDR3 reads CASSPPGGREEKLFF. Here the CDR3 DNA reads TGTGCCAGCTCACCACCCGGGGGGCGAGAGGAAAAACTGTTTTTT.

The CDR3 nucleotides read TGTGCCAGCAGCACTACAGGGGGCGGCGAGCAGTACTTC. It specifies CASSTTGGGEQYF. This chain links TRBV7-9 with TRBJ2-7, with TRBD1 matching over 9 bases. Losses at the gene ends were 5 bases for V and 6 bases for J; bases not matched to a gene: 5. The CDR3 covers 13 residues. Germline values: CDR1 SEHNR, CDR2 FQNEAQ (reference sequence).

This clonotype was counted at least ten times. The chain is built from TRBV13 and TRBJ1-3; no reliable D call. V was pared by 5 bases and J by 4 bases, with 18 bases between. Germline values: CDR1 PRHDT, CDR2 FYEKMQ (reference sequence). This CDR3 region has 16 residues. The CDR3 protein is CASSQYRGGGGNTIYF. CDR3 sequence (DNA): TGTGCCAGCAGCCAGTACCGGGGTGGCGGAGGAAACACCATATATTTT.

This clonotype has at least ten counts. The J gene is TRBJ1-1, the V gene TRBV4-1; a weak D match, TRBD1 (5 bases). The germline CDR1 and CDR2 sequences are MGHRA and YSYEKL. This CDR3 has 18 residues. The V and J ends lost 0 bases and 1 base respectively, with 18 bases between them. CDR3 nucleotides: TGCGCCAGCAGCCAAGATATAAGACAGACGACGTGGAACACTGAAGCTTTCTTT. It codes for CASSQDIRQTTWNTEAFF.

This clonotype has just a few counts. The V call is TRBV20-1, the J call TRBJ2-5; 7 bases are a match to TRBD1. CDR1 is DFQATT and CDR2 is SNEGSKA in the germline V gene (reference sequence). This CDR3 is 13 amino acids long. With V trimmed by 2 bases and J by 4 bases, 4 bases remained unmatched. DNA of the CDR3: TGCAGTGCTAGACTTCCAGGGGGAGAGACCCAGTACTTC. Its protein product is CSARLPGGETQYF.

This clonotype has ten or more counts. At one end, the junction sequence differs from germline, possibly due to a read error. The V gene is TRBV19, the J gene TRBJ2-1; no definite D call. Germline V lookup: CDR1 LNHDA, CDR2 SQIVND (reference sequence). The CDR3 spans 14 residues. The CDR3 DNA is TGTGCCAGTAGGACGGGCCTCAGCTACAATGGGCAGTTCTTC. Its protein is CASRTGLSYNGQFF.

The chain employs TRBV19 and TRBJ2-1, with 8 bases aligning to TRBD2. V was clipped by 0 bases and J by 1 base; unmatched bases: 5. The CDR3 has 17 amino acids. The V gene's germline CDR1 is LNHDA and CDR2 SQIVND (reference sequence). The CDR3: CASSIDYSGISYNEQFF. The CDR3 DNA is TGTGCCAGTAGTATAGACTATAGCGGGATTTCCTACAATGAGCAGTTCTTC.

This clonotype appeared many times. The rearrangement uses TRBV20-1 and TRBJ2-1, with 7 bases fitting TRBD2. V lost 0 bases to trimming and J lost 8 bases; unmatched junction nucleotides: 10. This CDR3 spans 15 amino acids. Per the germline V gene, CDR1 is DFQATT and CDR2 is SNEGSKA (reference sequence). The CDR3 is CSARDPSGLGDEQFF. The CDR3, as DNA: TGCAGTGCTAGAGATCCTAGCGGTCTGGGGGATGAGCAGTTCTTC.

This clonotype was seen ten or more times. The DNA of the CDR3 is TGCGCCAGCAGCTTGGAAGTGCGGTCGCTCTATGGCTACACCTTC. Translated, it gives CASSLEVRSLYGYTF. The chain links TRBV5-1 to TRBJ1-2, with D uncertain. V was pared by 0 bases and J by 4 bases, with 13 bases between. CDR1 is SGHRS, CDR2 YFSETQ, per germline. The CDR3 extends over 15 amino acids.